The 22 T cell receptor beta chains in this list originate from one sample, sequenced in a study of T cells in pancreatic ductal adenocarcinoma. Profiling relied on immunoSEQ multiplex PCR, and the TCRdb table lists in-frame clones only, not all of them. The sample consists of about 16,000 clones, more than 75% of them appearing once. No neoadjuvant therapy was given to the selected pancreatic ductal adenocarcinoma patients before their surgery. The sequenced sample was PBMCs. These receptors were obtained from a human donor with pancreatic ductal adenocarcinoma.

This chain joins TRBV5-1 and TRBJ1-2, with TRBD1 matching 7 bases. V gave up 5 bases and J gave up 5 bases; unmatched junction bases: 9. The V gene's germline CDR1 is SGHRS and CDR2 YFSETQ. This CDR3 has 14 residues. The CDR3 region is CASRAAGTAYGYTF. Written as DNA, the CDR3 is TGCGCCAGCAGAGCCGCCGGGACAGCTTATGGCTACACCTTC.

V gene TRBV9 combines with J gene TRBJ2-1, with 9 bases that match TRBD1. The CDR3 is 19 residues long. Germline loops: CDR1 SGDLS, CDR2 YYNGEE. V shed 1 base, J shed 0 bases, and the junction held 11 bases outside the gene matches. In DNA, the CDR3 is TGTGCCAGCAGCGTAAGCCCGGGACAGGGAAAGTCCTCCTACAATGAGCAGTTCTTC. Protein sequence: CASSVSPGQGKSSYNEQFF.

A word on this clone: A read error may account for a junction end that differs from germline. The gene calls are TRBV6-5 and TRBJ1-1; D is perhaps TRBD1 (5 bases). Looked up from germline, CDR1 is MNHEY and CDR2 is SVGAGI. This CDR3 has 12 amino acids. CDR3 in DNA: TGTGCCAGCAGTTACTCGGGACTTCAGATGGTCTTT. As protein: CASSYSGLQMVF.

This chain connects TRBV2 to TRBJ2-1; 13 bases are shared with TRBD2. The CDR3 loop spans 19 amino acids. V dropped 0 bases and J dropped 0; count of bases not matched to a gene: 5. CDR1 is SNHLY and CDR2 is FYNNEI in the germline V gene. The CDR3 reads CASSEALWTSGSSYNEQFF. In DNA form, the CDR3 reads TGTGCCAGCAGTGAAGCGTTATGGACTAGCGGGAGCTCCTACAATGAGCAGTTCTTC. Based on the CDR3 plus reference TRBV2 and TRBJ2-1, the full variable domain is EPEVTQTPSHQVTQMGQEVILRCVPISNHLYFYWYRQILGQKVEFLVSFYNNEISEKSEIFDDQFSVERPDGSNFTLKIRSTKLEDSAMYFCASSEALWTSGSSYNEQFFGPGTRLTVL.

The rearrangement joins TRBV10-3 to TRBJ1-4; unclear D gene. The CDR3 sequence is 15 residues long. Germline assignment: CDR1 ENHRY and CDR2 SYGVKD. Trimming pared 6 bases from V and 0 bases from J, leaving 11 bases between. The chain's CDR3 is CAIRRTDATNEKLFF. CDR3 DNA: TGTGCCATCAGAAGGACCGACGCAACTAATGAAAAACTGTTTTTT.

The chain combines TRBV12-5 with TRBJ1-5; 9 bases match TRBD1. Germline-derived CDR1 and CDR2 are LGHNT and FRNRAP. V was clipped by 5 bases and J by 7 bases; unmatched bases: 12. The CDR3 covers 16 residues. Here the CDR3 DNA reads TGTGCTAGTGGTCCCCCCGGGACAGGGACTCCACAGCCCCAGCATTTT. Residues: CASGPPGTGTPQPQHF.

The chain carries TRBV28 and TRBJ2-7; D gene unclear. The germline V gene has CDR1 MDHEN and CDR2 SYDVKM. The ends were cut back, 2 bases at V and 2 bases at J, with 4 bases in the middle. This CDR3 is 12 amino acids long. The CDR3 DNA sequence: TGTGCCAGCAGTTTACGACCCTACGAGCAGTACTTC. This sequence encodes CASSLRPYEQYF. Full variable domain (outside the CDR3, taken from reference TRBV28 and TRBJ2-7): DVKVTQSSRYLVKRTGEKVFLECVQDMDHENMFWYRQDPGLGLRLIYFSYDVKMKEKGDIPEGYSVSREKKERFSLILESASTNQTSMYLCASSLRPYEQYFGPGTRLTVT.

The chain is built from TRBV11-2 and TRBJ2-7, with unresolved D. Trimming took 2 bases from V and 5 from J, leaving 7 bases between them. The CDR3 is made up of 12 amino acids. Germline assignment: CDR1 SGHAT and CDR2 FQNNGV. The CDR3 sequence is CASSLLEHEQYF. CDR3 bases: TGTGCCAGCAGCTTACTGGAGCACGAGCAGTACTTC.

The rearrangement joins TRBV19 to TRBJ1-3; 7 bases fit TRBD1. The CDR3 has 15 residues. Germline-derived CDR1 and CDR2 are LNHDA and SQIVND (reference sequence). The junction had 2 bases not matched to a gene; V was cut back by 3 bases and J by 0 bases. The CDR3, as DNA: TGTGCCAGTAGTATGGGACAGTACTCTGGAAACACCATATATTTT. Translated: CASSMGQYSGNTIYF.

This chain connects TRBV6-1 to TRBJ1-1, with TRBD1 matching 7 bases. This CDR3 has 14 residues. The junction had 5 bases not matched to a gene; V was cut back by 1 base and J by 6 bases. Germline values: CDR1 MNHNS, CDR2 SASEGT. CDR3 DNA: TGTGCCAGCAGTGAAGTGACAGGGCGGGCTGAAGCTTTCTTT. Its protein product is CASSEVTGRAEAFF.

V usage is TRBV19 and J usage is TRBJ1-6; maybe TRBD1 (5 bases). The CDR3 consists of 15 residues. V lost 3 bases to trimming and J lost 9 bases, with 15 bases between them. The germline V gene has CDR1 LNHDA and CDR2 SQIVND (reference sequence). As DNA, the CDR3 is TGTGCCAGTAGTATGCGGGACGGGGGGTTTTCACCCCTCCACTTT. Protein sequence: CASSMRDGGFSPLHF.

This clone showed up just once. DNA of the CDR3: TGCAGCGTCACAGGGGGCGATAACTATGGCTACACCTTC. It translates to CSVTGGDNYGYTF. This chain connects TRBV29-1 to TRBJ1-2; 9 nucleotides line up with TRBD1. The CDR3 spans 13 residues. The V and J ends lost 6 bases and 1 base, in that order; junction bases with no gene match: 3. In germline, CDR1 is SQVTM, CDR2 ANQGSEA.

The chain has TRBV7-2 and TRBJ1-1; TRBD1 agrees at 7 bases. V lost 3 bases, J lost 11 bases, and 12 bases stayed unmatched. The CDR3 sequence is 14 residues long. Per germline, CDR1 SGHTA and CDR2 FQGNSA. The CDR3, as DNA: TGTGCCAGCAGCTTCGCCCTACGGCAGGGGGAGGCTTTCTTT. Protein sequence: CASSFALRQGEAFF.

CDR3 residues: CASSYSTAGGPYEQYF. As DNA, the CDR3 is TGTGCCAGCAGTTACTCGACGGCGGGAGGGCCCTACGAGCAGTACTTC. The chain uses TRBV6-5 and TRBJ2-7; 9 bases are a match to TRBD2. The junction had 5 bases not matched to a gene; V was cut back by 0 bases and J by 2 bases. Germline CDR1 is MNHEY and CDR2 is SVGAGI. This CDR3 has 16 amino acids.

This clone was detected a few times. The chain employs TRBV9 and TRBJ2-2, with 7 bases lining up with TRBD1. V trimming: 7 bases; J trimming: 7 bases; junction bases outside the gene matches: 10. CDR3 length: 14 amino acids. The germline V gene has CDR1 SGDLS and CDR2 YYNGEE. Here the CDR3 DNA reads TGTGCCAGCGGGAACAGGGGCGCAGGCGGGGAGCTGTTTTTT. This gives the protein CASGNRGAGGELFF.

This chain links TRBV5-6 with TRBJ1-1; D is unclear. This CDR3 contains 12 residues. Trimming removed 6 bases at V and 0 bases at J, with 6 bases between. Germline V gene lookup returns CDR1 SGHDT and CDR2 YYEEEE. The DNA of the CDR3 is TGTGCCAGCAATCGAGTGAACACTGAAGCTTTCTTT. This gives the protein CASNRVNTEAFF.

The chain links TRBV6-5 to TRBJ1-6; D may be TRBD1 (5 bases). Germline V gene sequence: CDR1 MNHEY, CDR2 SVGAGI. There are 15 residues in the CDR3. Between the trimmed V and J ends, which lost 4 bases and 9 bases, there was a span of 16 bases. The CDR3 DNA is TGTGCCAGCAGTTCCGGGGACGCCGGGACTTCACCCCTCCACTTT. Translated, it gives CASSSGDAGTSPLHF.

This chain joins TRBV30 and TRBJ2-7, with 11 bases that match TRBD1. CDR3 length: 15 amino acids. CDR1 and CDR2 (germline): GTSNPN, SVGIG (reference sequence). The V segment lost 1 base and the J segment 2 bases; nucleotides outside the gene matches: 4. CDR3 protein: CAWSEWGQGAYEQYF. The CDR3, as DNA: TGTGCCTGGAGTGAATGGGGACAGGGGGCCTACGAGCAGTACTTC.

This chain uses TRBV4-3 with TRBJ2-7, with 10 bases aligning to TRBD1. CDR1 is LGHNA, CDR2 YSLEER, per germline. This CDR3 region has 16 residues. With 1 base clipped from V and 2 bases from J, the junction kept 5 bases outside the gene matches. The CDR3 region has the DNA TGCGCCAGCAGCCAAGTACCGGGACAGGGGACCTACGAGCAGTACTTC. Translation gives CASSQVPGQGTYEQYF.

The J gene is TRBJ1-2, the V gene TRBV7-9, with D perhaps TRBD1 (5 bases). The CDR3 runs 14 residues. Germline values: CDR1 SEHNR, CDR2 FQNEAQ (reference sequence). Trimming stripped 8 bases from V and 6 bases from J, with 19 bases between. CDR3 amino acids: CASPRKYSGHGYTF. CDR3 in DNA: TGTGCCAGCCCGAGAAAATATTCGGGGCATGGCTACACCTTC.

The V and J genes are TRBV7-8 and TRBJ2-7; D tentatively fits TRBD1 or TRBD2 (6 bases each). V was clipped by 0 bases and J by 1 base, with 22 bases between them. This CDR3 has 19 residues. Germline V CDR1 and CDR2: SGHVS, FQNEAQ. CDR3 amino acids: CASSLAVSTPGASSYEQYF. DNA of the CDR3: TGTGCCAGCAGCTTAGCGGTATCAACTCCGGGGGCCTCGTCCTACGAGCAGTACTTC.

This clone rates as medium-sized (0.01 to 0.1%). This sequence joins TRBV7-8 and TRBJ2-1; 9 bases align to TRBD1. CDR1 and CDR2 from the germline V gene are SGHVS and FQNEAQ. Trimming cost V 4 bases and J 0 bases; bases outside gene matches: 10. This CDR3 region has 18 residues. The CDR3 DNA sequence: TGTGCCAGCAGCTGGGACAGGGTAGTGGGCCGCTCCTACAATGAGCAGTTCTTC. Translated: CASSWDRVVGRSYNEQFF.